One TCR beta chain is described in this entry. Its antigen remains unknown. The data were taken from a study of cytomegalovirus exposure and HLA in healthy donors. A multiplex PCR was run with 60 Vbeta primers and 13 Jbeta primers. The assay was immunoSEQ multiplex PCR, and TCRdb's table has in-frame clones only and misses some. The sample records about 150,000 clones, around 84% being singletons. Though probably carrying unrecorded immune exposures, donors were nominally healthy at sampling. V was clipped by 5 bases and J by 5 bases; unmatched bases: 20. CDR1 is SEHNR, CDR2 FQNEAQ, per germline (reference sequence). The CDR3 runs 18 residues. Points from the study as a whole: Overall, approximately 150 TCR beta chains were annotated as cytomegalovirus-associated. The authors judged a highly shared variant cluster likely a sequencing artifact. Prior analysis indicated that the majority of TCR beta V segments exhibited productivity approximately 87% or approximately 30% of the time.

This receptor was taken from a woman younger than 35 in good health and CMV-seronegative. The sample consisted of PBMCs. V and J are TRBV7-9 and TRBJ2-5, with 7 nucleotides matching TRBD2. The CDR3 coding sequence is TGTGCCAGCAGCCACGGGGTCGGGGGGAACCTCCGTGGGGAGACCCAGTACTTC. Protein sequence: CASSHGVGGNLRGETQYF.